This T cell receptor (beta chain) was documented in a study of blood T cell repertoires in COVID-19. For the study at large: Both acute and convalescent COVID-19 samples were obtained from the United States, Italy and Spain. Sources were T cells, B-cell-depleted T cells, or PBMCs; the material itself was cDNA or gDNA.

Here immunoSEQ multiplex PCR was the method, and the copy in TCRdb shows in-frame clones only, minus some. The data contain fewer than 250,000 clones, about 91% of them singletons. Germline CDR1 SEHNR, CDR2 FQNEAQ (reference sequence). The V end was cut by 1 base, the J end by 9 bases, with 15 bases between. The CDR3 runs to 14 residues. Recruits, aged about 18 to 100 years, lived in approximately 26 US areas. Cohort placement rested on clinical history that participants reported themselves. Sequenced material: PBMCs or T cells enriched from blood (not recorded which). The chain joins TRBV7-9 to TRBJ1-2; D gene unclear. The TCR originated in a woman between 25 and 40 years old with acute COVID-19. The chain's CDR3 is CASSLDTAGSSYTF. As DNA, the CDR3 is TGTGCCAGCAGCTTAGACACGGCAGGATCTAGCTACACCTTC.